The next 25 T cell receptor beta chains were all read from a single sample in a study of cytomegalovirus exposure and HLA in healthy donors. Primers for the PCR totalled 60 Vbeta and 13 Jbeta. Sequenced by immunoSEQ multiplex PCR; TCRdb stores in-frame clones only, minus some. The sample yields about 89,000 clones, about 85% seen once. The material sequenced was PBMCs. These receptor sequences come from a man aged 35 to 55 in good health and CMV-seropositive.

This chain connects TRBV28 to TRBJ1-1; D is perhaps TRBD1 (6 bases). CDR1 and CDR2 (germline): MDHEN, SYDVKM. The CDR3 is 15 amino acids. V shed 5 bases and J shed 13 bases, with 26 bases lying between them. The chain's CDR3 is CASSPSPGDIGSSFF. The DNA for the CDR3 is TGTGCCAGCAGTCCATCCCCCGGGGACATCGGATCTAGTTTCTTT.

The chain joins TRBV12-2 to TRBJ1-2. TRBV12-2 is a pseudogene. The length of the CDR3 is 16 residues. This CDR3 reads CASRLSGGPGARDYTF. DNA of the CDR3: TGTGCAAGTCGCTTATCGGGGGGCCCCGGGGCGCGCGACTACACCTTC.

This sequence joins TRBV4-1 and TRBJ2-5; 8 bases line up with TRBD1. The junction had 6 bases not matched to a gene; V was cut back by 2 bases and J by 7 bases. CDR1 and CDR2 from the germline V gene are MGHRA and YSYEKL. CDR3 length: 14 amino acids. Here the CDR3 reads CASSQLTGTGTQYF. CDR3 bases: TGCGCCAGCAGCCAACTGACAGGGACAGGGACCCAGTACTTC.

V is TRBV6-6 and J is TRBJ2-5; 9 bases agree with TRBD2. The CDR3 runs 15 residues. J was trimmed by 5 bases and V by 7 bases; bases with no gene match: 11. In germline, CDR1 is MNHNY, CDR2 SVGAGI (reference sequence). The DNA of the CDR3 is TGTGCCAGCACCGTGACTAGCGGAAAAGGGGAGACCCAGTACTTC. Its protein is CASTVTSGKGETQYF.

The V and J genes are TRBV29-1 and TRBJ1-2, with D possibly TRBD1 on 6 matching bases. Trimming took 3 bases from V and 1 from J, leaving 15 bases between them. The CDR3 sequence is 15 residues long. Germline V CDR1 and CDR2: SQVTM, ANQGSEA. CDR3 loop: CSVEDTGLGNYGYTF. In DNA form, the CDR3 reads TGCAGCGTTGAGGATACAGGGCTCGGTAACTATGGCTACACCTTC.

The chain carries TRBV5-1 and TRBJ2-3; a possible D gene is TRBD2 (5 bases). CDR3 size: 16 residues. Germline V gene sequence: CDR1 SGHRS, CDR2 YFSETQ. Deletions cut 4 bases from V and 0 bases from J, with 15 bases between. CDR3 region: CASSLTSSASTDTQYF. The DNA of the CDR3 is TGCGCCAGCAGCCTAACTAGTTCCGCAAGCACAGATACGCAGTATTTT.

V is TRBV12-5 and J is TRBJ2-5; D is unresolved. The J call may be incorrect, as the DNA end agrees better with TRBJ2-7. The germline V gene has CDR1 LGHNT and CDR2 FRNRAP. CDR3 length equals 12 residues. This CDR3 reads CASGFFPYEQYF. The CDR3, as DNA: TGTGCTAGTGGTTTTTTCCCATACGAGCAGTACTTC.

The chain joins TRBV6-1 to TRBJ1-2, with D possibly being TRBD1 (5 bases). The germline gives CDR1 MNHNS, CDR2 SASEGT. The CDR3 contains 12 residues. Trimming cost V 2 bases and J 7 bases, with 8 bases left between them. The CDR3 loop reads CASSESQGGYTF. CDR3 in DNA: TGTGCCAGCAGTGAATCTCAGGGTGGCTACACCTTC.

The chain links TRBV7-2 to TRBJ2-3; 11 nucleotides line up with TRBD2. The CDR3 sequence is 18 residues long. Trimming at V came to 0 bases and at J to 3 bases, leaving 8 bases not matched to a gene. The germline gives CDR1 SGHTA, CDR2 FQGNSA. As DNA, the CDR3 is TGTGCCAGCAGCTTAGCACTAGCGGGAGTTTTTCGGACAGATACGCAGTATTTT. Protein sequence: CASSLALAGVFRTDTQYF.

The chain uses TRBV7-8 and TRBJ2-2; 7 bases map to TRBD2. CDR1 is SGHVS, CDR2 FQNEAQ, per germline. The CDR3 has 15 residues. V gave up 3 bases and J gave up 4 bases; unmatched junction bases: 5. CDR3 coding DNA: TGTGCCAGCAGCTTTGGCGGGAGTAGCACCGGGGAGCTGTTTTTT. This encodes CASSFGGSSTGELFF.

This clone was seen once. The CDR3 region has the DNA TGTGCCAGTAGAAGGGGACAGGGGGCTTACGAGCAGTACTTC. It is translated as CASRRGQGAYEQYF. This rearrangement joins TRBV19 to TRBJ2-7, with 12 positions matching TRBD1. V gave up 6 bases and J gave up 4 bases; unmatched junction bases: 4. The germline V gene encodes CDR1 LNHDA and CDR2 SQIVND (reference sequence). The CDR3 is made up of 14 amino acids.

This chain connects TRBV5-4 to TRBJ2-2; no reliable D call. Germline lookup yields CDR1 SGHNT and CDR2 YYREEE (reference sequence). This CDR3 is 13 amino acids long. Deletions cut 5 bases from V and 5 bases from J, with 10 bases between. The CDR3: CASRLGWTGELFF. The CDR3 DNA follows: TGTGCCAGCAGGCTGGGCTGGACCGGGGAGCTGTTTTTT.

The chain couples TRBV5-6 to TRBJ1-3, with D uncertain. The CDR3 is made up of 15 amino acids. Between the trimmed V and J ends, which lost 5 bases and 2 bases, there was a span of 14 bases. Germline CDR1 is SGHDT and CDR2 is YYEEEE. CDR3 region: CASRTRGAPGNTIYF. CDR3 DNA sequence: TGTGCCAGCAGGACCAGAGGCGCGCCTGGAAACACCATATATTTT.

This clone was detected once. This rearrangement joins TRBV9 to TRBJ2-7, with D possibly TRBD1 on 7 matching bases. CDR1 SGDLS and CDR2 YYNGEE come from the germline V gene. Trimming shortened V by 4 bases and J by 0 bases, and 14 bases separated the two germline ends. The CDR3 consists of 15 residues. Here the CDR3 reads CASSKGTAGSYEQYF. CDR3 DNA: TGTGCCAGCAGCAAAGGGACAGCGGGCTCCTACGAGCAGTACTTC.

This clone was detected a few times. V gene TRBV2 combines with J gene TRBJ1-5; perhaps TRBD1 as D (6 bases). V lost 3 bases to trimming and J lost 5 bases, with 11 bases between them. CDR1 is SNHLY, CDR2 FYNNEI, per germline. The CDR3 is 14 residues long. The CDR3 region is CASSDRQVYQPQHF. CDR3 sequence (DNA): TGTGCCAGCAGTGACCGACAGGTCTATCAGCCCCAGCATTTT.

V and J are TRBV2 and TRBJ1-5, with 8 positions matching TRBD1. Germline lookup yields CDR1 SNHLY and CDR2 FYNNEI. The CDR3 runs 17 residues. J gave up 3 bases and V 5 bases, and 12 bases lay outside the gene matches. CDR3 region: CASSPGQGGRVNQPQHF. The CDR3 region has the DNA TGTGCCAGCAGTCCCGGACAGGGCGGGCGGGTCAATCAGCCCCAGCATTTT.

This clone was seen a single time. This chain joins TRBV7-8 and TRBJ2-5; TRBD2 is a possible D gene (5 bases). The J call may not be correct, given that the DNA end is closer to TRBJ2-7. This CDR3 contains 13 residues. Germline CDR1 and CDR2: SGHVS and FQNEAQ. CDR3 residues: CASSSASNLEQYF. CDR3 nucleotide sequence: TGTGCCAGCAGCTCCGCTAGCAACCTCGAGCAGTACTTC.

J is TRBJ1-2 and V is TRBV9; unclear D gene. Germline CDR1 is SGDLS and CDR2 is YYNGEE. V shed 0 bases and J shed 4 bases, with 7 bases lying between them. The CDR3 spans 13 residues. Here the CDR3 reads CASSVEQSYGYTF. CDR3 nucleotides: TGTGCCAGCAGCGTAGAACAGAGCTATGGCTACACCTTC.

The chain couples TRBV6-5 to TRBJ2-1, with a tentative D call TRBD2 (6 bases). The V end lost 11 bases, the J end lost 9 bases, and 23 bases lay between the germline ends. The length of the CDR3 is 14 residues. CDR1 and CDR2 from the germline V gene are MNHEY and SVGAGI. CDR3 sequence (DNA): TGTGCCTCCAAAAAACCGGGACTGCTCGGTGAGCAGTTCTTC. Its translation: CASKKPGLLGEQFF.

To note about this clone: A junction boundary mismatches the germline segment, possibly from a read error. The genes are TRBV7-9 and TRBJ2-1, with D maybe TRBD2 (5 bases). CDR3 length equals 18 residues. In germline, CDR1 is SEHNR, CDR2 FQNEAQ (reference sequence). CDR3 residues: CSSSLVGEGPGLRDEQFF. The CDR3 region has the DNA TGTTCCAGCAGCTTAGTTGGCGAAGGACCTGGTCTGCGGGATGAGCAGTTCTTC. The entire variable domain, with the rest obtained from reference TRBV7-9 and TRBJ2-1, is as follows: DTGVSQNPRHKITKRGQNVTFRCDPISEHNRLYWYRQTLGQGPEFLTYFQNEAQLEKSRLLSDRFSAERPKGSFSTLEIQRTEQGDSAMYLCSSSLVGEGPGLRDEQFFGPGTRLTVL.

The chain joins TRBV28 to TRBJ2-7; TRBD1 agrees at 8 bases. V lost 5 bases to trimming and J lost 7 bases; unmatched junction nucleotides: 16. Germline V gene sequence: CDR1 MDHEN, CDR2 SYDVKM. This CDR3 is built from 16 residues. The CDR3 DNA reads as TGTGCCAGCAGTAAAGGACAGGGAGTCCCGCATCTGGAGCAGTACTTC. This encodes CASSKGQGVPHLEQYF.

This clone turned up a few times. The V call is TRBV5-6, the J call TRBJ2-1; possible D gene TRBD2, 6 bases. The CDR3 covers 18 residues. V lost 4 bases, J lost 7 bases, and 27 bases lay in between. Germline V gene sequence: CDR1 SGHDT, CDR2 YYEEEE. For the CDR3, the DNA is TGTGCCAGCAGCCAAAGCGGAATCCCAGGGCCCCGGGGGAATGAGCAGTTCTTC. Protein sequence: CASSQSGIPGPRGNEQFF.

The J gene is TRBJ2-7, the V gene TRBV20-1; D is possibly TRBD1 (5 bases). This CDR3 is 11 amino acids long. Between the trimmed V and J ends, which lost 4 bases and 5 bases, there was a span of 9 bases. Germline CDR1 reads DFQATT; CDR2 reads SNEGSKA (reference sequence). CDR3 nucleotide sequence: TGCAGTGCTACAGGGTTGGACGAGCAGTACTTC. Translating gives CSATGLDEQYF.

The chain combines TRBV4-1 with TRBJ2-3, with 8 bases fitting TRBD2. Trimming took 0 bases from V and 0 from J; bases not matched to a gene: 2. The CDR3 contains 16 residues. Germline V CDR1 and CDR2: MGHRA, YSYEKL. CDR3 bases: TGCGCCAGCAGCCAAGAAGCGGGGGTTAGCACAGATACGCAGTATTTT. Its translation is CASSQEAGVSTDTQYF.

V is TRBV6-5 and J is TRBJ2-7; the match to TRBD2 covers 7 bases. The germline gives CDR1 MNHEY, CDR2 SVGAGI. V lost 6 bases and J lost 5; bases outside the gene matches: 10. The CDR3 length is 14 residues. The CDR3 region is CASSLRRGYNEQYF. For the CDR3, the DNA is TGTGCCAGCAGCCTACGGCGGGGGTATAACGAGCAGTACTTC.